Presented here are 20 T cell receptor beta chains from one specimen sequenced in a study of CD8 T cells in ankylosing spondylitis. TCRdb processed the 5' RACE reads anew with MiXCR; each CDR3 protein has one entry. Altogether 300,000 to 350,000 distinct CDR3 sequences are present, around 20% being singletons, with the ten largest covering around 3.2%. The sequenced material came from blood, either unsorted or a sorted T cell fraction (not recorded which). The receptors here all came from a female donor with ankylosing spondylitis or in good health (not recorded which).

In this sample, this clonotype turned up a few times. This chain uses TRBV24-1 with TRBJ2-1; TRBD1 matches 7 bases. The V gene's germline CDR1 is KGHDR and CDR2 SFDVKD. This CDR3 contains 13 residues. V lost 5 bases to trimming and J lost 6 bases; unmatched junction nucleotides: 3. The CDR3 reads CATSGGTVNEQFF. The CDR3, as DNA: TGTGCCACCAGTGGAGGGACAGTCAATGAGCAGTTCTTC.

This chain links TRBV15 with TRBJ1-2; a possible D gene is TRBD1 (6 bases). V lost 0 bases, J lost 5 bases, and 13 bases lay in between. This CDR3 region has 15 residues. Germline V gives CDR1 LNHNV, CDR2 YYDKDF (reference sequence). In DNA form, the CDR3 reads TGTGCCACCAGCAGAGATCCCGGGACAATTTATGGCTACACCTTC. Translating gives CATSRDPGTIYGYTF.

This clonotype showed up just a few times. The V and J genes are TRBV7-6 and TRBJ2-2; D gene ambiguous. This CDR3 is 16 amino acids long. CDR1 and CDR2 from the germline V gene are SGHVS and FNYEAQ. Between the trimmed V and J ends, which lost 1 base and 0 bases, there was a span of 9 bases. The CDR3: CASSLEALTNTGELFF. The CDR3, as DNA: TGTGCCAGCAGCTTAGAGGCCCTGACGAACACCGGGGAGCTGTTTTTT.

This clonotype has ten or more counts. The V call is TRBV29-1, the J call TRBJ1-2; D is undetermined. CDR1 SQVTM and CDR2 ANQGSEA come from the germline V gene. V was pared by 4 bases and J by 1 base, with 4 bases between. This CDR3 has 11 residues. CDR3 loop: CSVVDNYGYTF. CDR3 sequence (DNA): TGCAGCGTTGTAGATAACTATGGCTACACCTTC. The variable domain in full, completed from reference TRBV29-1 and TRBJ1-2, reads SAVISQKPSRDICQRGTSLTIQCQVDSQVTMMFWYRQQPGQSLTLIATANQGSEATYESGFVIDKFPISRPNLTFSTLTVSNMSPEDSSIYLCSVVDNYGYTFGSGTRLTVV.

Only a few counts were recorded for this clonotype. The rearrangement links TRBV5-4 to TRBJ1-6; D remains unclear. V was shortened by 2 bases and J by 9 bases, with 6 bases between the two germline ends. The CDR3 loop spans 12 amino acids. Germline lookup yields CDR1 SGHNT and CDR2 YYREEE (reference sequence). CDR3 coding DNA: TGTGCCAGCAGCTTACTCGGTTCACCCCTCCACTTT. This codes for CASSLLGSPLHF.

This chain connects TRBV7-9 to TRBJ1-6; D perhaps matches TRBD1 (5 bases). V was clipped by 6 bases and J by 6 bases, with 15 bases between them. CDR3 length equals 15 residues. The germline gives CDR1 SEHNR, CDR2 FQNEAQ (reference sequence). CDR3 residues: CASRRLEGLNSPLHF. The CDR3 DNA follows: TGTGCCAGCAGGCGCCTTGAGGGGCTTAATTCACCCCTCCACTTT.

The chain joins TRBV11-3 to TRBJ2-1; tentatively, D is TRBD1 (6 bases). The V and J ends lost 5 bases and 7 bases respectively, with 12 bases between them. The CDR3 is 13 residues long. Germline V gene data show CDR1 as SGHNT and CDR2 as YENEEA. CDR3 residues: CASSPTGLNEQFF. The CDR3 coding sequence is TGTGCCAGCAGCCCCACAGGGTTAAATGAGCAGTTCTTC.

This sequence joins TRBV20-1 and TRBJ1-6; 8 bases are a match to TRBD1. CDR1 is DFQATT, CDR2 SNEGSKA, per germline (reference sequence). The CDR3 contains 15 residues. Germline trimming cut 3 bases from V and 0 bases from J; bases unmatched to any gene: 1. CDR3 DNA sequence: TGCAGTGCTAGCGGACAGGGCTCCTATAATTCACCCCTCCACTTT. This codes for CSASGQGSYNSPLHF.

This CDR3 is CAIRAGTGIQETQYF. In DNA, the CDR3 is TGTGCCATCAGGGCCGGGACAGGGATCCAAGAGACCCAGTACTTC. The V and J genes are TRBV10-3 and TRBJ2-5; 9 positions match TRBD1. The CDR3 is 15 amino acids. Germline V lookup: CDR1 ENHRY, CDR2 SYGVKD. The V gene end was trimmed by 6 bases and the J gene end by 1 base; junction bases not matched to a gene: 6.

This clonotype was counted many times. The DNA for the CDR3 is TGCAGTGCCAGGGGGCCCAGCACTGAAGCTTTCTTT. Translating it yields CSARGPSTEAFF. This sequence joins TRBV20-1 and TRBJ1-1; TRBD1 matches 8 bases. The V and J ends lost 6 bases and 4 bases, in that order; junction bases with no gene match: 4. The V gene's germline CDR1 is DFQATT and CDR2 SNEGSKA (reference sequence). The CDR3 is 12 amino acids.

This clonotype was observed many times. This sequence joins TRBV29-1 and TRBJ2-3, with 8 bases identical to TRBD2. Per the germline V gene, CDR1 is SQVTM and CDR2 is ANQGSEA. CDR3 size: 14 residues. V gave up 4 bases and J gave up 4 bases; unmatched junction bases: 7. CDR3: CSVGLAGSADTQYF. The CDR3 DNA reads as TGCAGCGTTGGGTTAGCGGGATCAGCAGATACGCAGTATTTT.

The sample holds a few counts of this clonotype. This rearrangement joins TRBV28 to TRBJ1-2; tentative D call: TRBD1 (5 bases). The CDR3 loop spans 13 amino acids. V was pared by 4 bases and J by 1 base, with 7 bases between. From germline, CDR1 is MDHEN and CDR2 SYDVKM. Here the CDR3 DNA reads TGTGCCAGCAGTTCCGGACATAACTATGGCTACACCTTC. Translating gives CASSSGHNYGYTF.

The table lists this clonotype with many counts. The J gene is TRBJ1-5, the V gene TRBV7-2, with 9 bases that match TRBD1. J was trimmed by 5 bases and V by 5 bases; bases with no gene match: 7. Germline V gives CDR1 SGHTA, CDR2 FQGNSA. The CDR3 contains 15 residues. CDR3 nucleotide sequence: TGTGCCAGCAGCGCTACCGGGACAGGGTATCAGCCCCAGCATTTT. Translation: CASSATGTGYQPQHF.

This clonotype has only a few counts. This chain connects TRBV19 to TRBJ2-7; D gene ambiguous. The CDR3 runs to 12 residues. V lost 6 bases, J lost 4 bases, and 10 bases lay in between. Germline V gene data show CDR1 as LNHDA and CDR2 as SQIVND (reference sequence). The CDR3 DNA sequence: TGTGCCAGTAGCGTGGACGGGTACGAGCAGTACTTC. It translates to CASSVDGYEQYF.

In nucleotides, the CDR3 is TGTGCCAGCAGTTTGCTCAACTCTAGGACAGATACGCAGTATTTT. Translating it yields CASSLLNSRTDTQYF. This sequence joins TRBV27 and TRBJ2-3; D remains ambiguous. The CDR3 is 15 residues long. The germline gives CDR1 MNHEY, CDR2 SMNVEV (reference sequence). The V end was cut by 3 bases, the J end by 3 bases, with 13 bases between.

The chain recombines TRBV6-1 with TRBJ2-1, with 9 positions matching TRBD1. The CDR3 is 14 amino acids. Unmatched junction bases numbered 3, after V lost 6 bases and J lost 3 bases. The germline V gene encodes CDR1 MNHNS and CDR2 SASEGT. The CDR3 bases are TGTGCCAGCAGGACAGGGGGATTCTACAATGAGCAGTTCTTC. Amino acids: CASRTGGFYNEQFF.

V usage is TRBV12-3 or TRBV12-4 and J usage is TRBJ2-5; 8 bases match TRBD2. The CDR3 consists of 16 residues. V dropped 3 bases and J dropped 1; count of bases not matched to a gene: 7. The CDR3 region is CASSFGAGGSQETQYF. Here the CDR3 DNA reads TGTGCCAGCAGTTTCGGGGCGGGAGGCTCCCAAGAGACCCAGTACTTC.

This clonotype was counted between two and nine times. The chain links TRBV6-1 to TRBJ1-4; 7 bases align to TRBD1. Per the germline V gene, CDR1 is MNHNS and CDR2 is SASEGT. CDR3 length: 14 residues. V lost 5 bases, J lost 4 bases, and 4 bases stayed unmatched. The CDR3 sequence is CASSRDSHNEKLFF. CDR3 in DNA: TGTGCCAGCAGTAGGGACAGCCATAATGAAAAACTGTTTTTT.

This clonotype was counted between two and nine times. The chain is built from TRBV24-1 and TRBJ2-1; no clear D. The CDR3 runs to 13 residues. From germline, CDR1 is KGHDR and CDR2 SFDVKD. V dropped 3 bases and J dropped 9 bases, with 11 bases sitting between them. The CDR3 here is CATSDPFKGEQFF. In DNA form, the CDR3 reads TGTGCCACCAGTGATCCCTTTAAGGGTGAGCAGTTCTTC.

This clonotype was observed a handful of times. The J gene is TRBJ2-3, the V gene TRBV12-5, with 10 bases aligning to TRBD2. The CDR3 extends over 16 amino acids. CDR1 is LGHNT and CDR2 is FRNRAP in the germline V gene. V lost 2 bases and J lost 3; bases outside the gene matches: 5. The CDR3 here is CASGLTPGLATDTQYF. CDR3 nucleotides: TGTGCTAGTGGTTTGACCCCGGGACTAGCGACAGATACGCAGTATTTT. The full variable domain, completed using reference TRBV12-5 and TRBJ2-3, is DARVTQTPRHKVTEMGQEVTMRCQPILGHNTVFWYRQTMMQGLELLAYFRNRAPLDDSGMPKDRFSAEMPDATLATLKIQPSEPRDSAVYFCASGLTPGLATDTQYFGPGTRLTVL.